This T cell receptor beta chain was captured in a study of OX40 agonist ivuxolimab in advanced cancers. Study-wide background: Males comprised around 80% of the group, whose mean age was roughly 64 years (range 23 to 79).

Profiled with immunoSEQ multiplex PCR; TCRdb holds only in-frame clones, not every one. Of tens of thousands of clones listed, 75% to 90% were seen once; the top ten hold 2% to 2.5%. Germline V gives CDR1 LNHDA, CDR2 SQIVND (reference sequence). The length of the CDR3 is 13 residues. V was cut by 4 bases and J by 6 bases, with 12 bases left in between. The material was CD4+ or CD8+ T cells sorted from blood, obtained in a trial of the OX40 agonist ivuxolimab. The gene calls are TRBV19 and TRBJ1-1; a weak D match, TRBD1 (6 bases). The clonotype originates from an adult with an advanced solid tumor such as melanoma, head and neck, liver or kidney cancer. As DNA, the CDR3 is TGTGCCAGTAGTACGGGGGGGGCTCCTGAAGCTTTCTTT. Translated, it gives CASSTGGAPEAFF.